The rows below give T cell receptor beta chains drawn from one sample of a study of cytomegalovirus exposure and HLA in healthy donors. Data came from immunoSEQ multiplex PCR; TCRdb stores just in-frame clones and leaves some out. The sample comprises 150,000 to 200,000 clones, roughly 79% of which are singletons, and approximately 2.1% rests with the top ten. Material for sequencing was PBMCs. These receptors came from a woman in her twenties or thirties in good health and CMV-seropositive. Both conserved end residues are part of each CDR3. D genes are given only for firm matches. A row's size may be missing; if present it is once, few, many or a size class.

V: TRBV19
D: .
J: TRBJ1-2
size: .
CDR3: CASSAQGYYGYTF
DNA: TGTGCCAGTAGCGCACAGGGATACTATGGCTACACCTTC

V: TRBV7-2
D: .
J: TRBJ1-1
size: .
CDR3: CASSLMWAGEWTEAFF
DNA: TGTGCCAGCAGCTTAATGTGGGCAGGGGAGTGGACTGAAGCTTTCTTT

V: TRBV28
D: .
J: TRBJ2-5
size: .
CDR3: CASSLTGETQYF
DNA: TGTGCCAGCAGTTTAACCGGAGAGACCCAGTACTTC

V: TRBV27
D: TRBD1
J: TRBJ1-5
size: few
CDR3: CASSLSRTGGGPQHF
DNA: TGTGCCAGCAGTTTATCGCGGACAGGAGGGGGGCCCCAGCATTTT

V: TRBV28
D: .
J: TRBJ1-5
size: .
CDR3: CASSIRGNQPQHF
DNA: TGTGCCAGCAGTATACGGGGTAATCAGCCCCAGCATTTT

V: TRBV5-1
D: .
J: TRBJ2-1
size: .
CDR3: CASSASISRLYNEQFF
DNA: TGCGCCAGCAGCGCCTCTATAAGTCGCCTTTACAATGAGCAGTTCTTC

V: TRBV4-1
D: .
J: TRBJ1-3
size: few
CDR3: CASSQDGQLLSGNTIYF
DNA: TGCGCCAGCAGCCAAGATGGACAACTCCTCTCTGGAAACACCATATATTTT

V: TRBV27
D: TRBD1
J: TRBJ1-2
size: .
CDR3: CASSFSTGDGYTF
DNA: TGTGCCAGCAGTTTCTCGACAGGGGACGGCTACACCTTC

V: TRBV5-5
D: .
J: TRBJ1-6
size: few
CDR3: CASSLELYNSPLHF
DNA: TGTGCCAGCAGCTTGGAACTGTATAATTCACCCCTCCACTTT

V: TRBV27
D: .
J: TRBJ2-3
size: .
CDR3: CASSPAWAGTQYF
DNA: TGTGCCAGCAGTCCGGCCTGGGCAGGGACGCAGTATTTT

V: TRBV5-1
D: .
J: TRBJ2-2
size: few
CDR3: CASSLLGAITGELFF
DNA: TGCGCCAGCAGCTTGTTGGGGGCGATCACCGGGGAGCTGTTTTTT

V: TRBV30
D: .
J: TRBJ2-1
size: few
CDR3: CAWRRDPAVDEQFF
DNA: TGTGCCTGGAGGCGGGACCCCGCGGTTGATGAGCAGTTCTTC

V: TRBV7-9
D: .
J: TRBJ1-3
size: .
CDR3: CASRHKTRAGLGGNTIYF
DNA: TGTGCCAGCAGACACAAGACGAGAGCGGGGCTGGGCGGAAACACCATATATTTT

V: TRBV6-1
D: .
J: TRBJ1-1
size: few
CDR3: CASSEQRGTEAFF
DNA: TGTGCCAGCAGTGAACAAAGGGGGACTGAAGCTTTCTTT

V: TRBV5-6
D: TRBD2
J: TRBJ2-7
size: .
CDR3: CASSLGLAGGIYEQYF
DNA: TGTGCCAGCAGCTTAGGACTAGCGGGGGGGATCTACGAGCAGTACTTC

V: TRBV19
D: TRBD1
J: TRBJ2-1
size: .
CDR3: CASRGRQGPYNEQFF
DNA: TGTGCCAGTAGGGGGAGACAGGGCCCTTACAATGAGCAGTTCTTC

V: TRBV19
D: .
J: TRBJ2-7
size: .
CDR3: CASSISPSGQNYEQYF
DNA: TGTGCCAGTAGTATATCCCCCTCTGGGCAAAACTACGAGCAGTACTTC

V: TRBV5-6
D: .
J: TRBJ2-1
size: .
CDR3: CASSLMMSGGNEQFF
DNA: TGTGCCAGCAGCTTGATGATGAGCGGTGGCAATGAGCAGTTCTTC

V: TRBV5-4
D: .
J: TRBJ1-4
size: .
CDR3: CASSLFGTTNEKLFF
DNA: TGTGCCAGCAGCTTATTCGGGACAACTAATGAAAAACTGTTTTTT

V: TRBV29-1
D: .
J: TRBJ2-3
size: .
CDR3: CSAAGLFTDTQYF
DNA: TGCAGCGCCGCGGGACTTTTCACAGATACGCAGTATTTT

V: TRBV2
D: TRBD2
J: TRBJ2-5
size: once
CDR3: CASSKLAGLQETQYF
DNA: TGTGCCAGCAGTAAACTAGCGGGCCTCCAAGAGACCCAGTACTTC

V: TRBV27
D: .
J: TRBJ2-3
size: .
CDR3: CASSWSFSTDTQYF
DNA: TGTGCCAGCAGTTGGAGTTTTAGCACAGATACGCAGTATTTT

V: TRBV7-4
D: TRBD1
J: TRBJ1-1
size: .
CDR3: CASSELGQGVNMNTEAFF
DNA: TGTGCCAGCAGCGAACTGGGACAGGGGGTTAACATGAACACTGAAGCTTTCTTT

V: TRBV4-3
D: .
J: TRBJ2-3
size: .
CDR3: CASSQVFGGSTDTQYF
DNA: TGCGCCAGCAGCCAAGTCTTCGGCGGGAGCACAGATACGCAGTATTTT

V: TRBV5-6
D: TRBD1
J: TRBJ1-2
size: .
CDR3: CASSPRTGDGYTF
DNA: TGTGCCAGCAGCCCCAGGACAGGTGATGGCTACACCTTC

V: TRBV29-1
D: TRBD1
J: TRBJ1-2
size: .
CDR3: CSVEGGTGNYGYTF
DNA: TGCAGCGTTGAGGGGGGGACAGGGAACTATGGCTACACCTTC

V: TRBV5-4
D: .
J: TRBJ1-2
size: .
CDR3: CASSPPVGLNYGYTF
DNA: TGTGCCAGCAGCCCCCCTGTGGGACTTAACTATGGCTACACCTTC

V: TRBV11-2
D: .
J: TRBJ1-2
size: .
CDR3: CASSFEADYGYTF
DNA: TGTGCCAGCAGCTTCGAGGCGGACTATGGCTACACCTTC

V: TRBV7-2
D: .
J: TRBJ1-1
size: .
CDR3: CASSLARSKEAFF
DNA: TGTGCCAGCAGCTTAGCGCGGTCGAAAGAAGCTTTCTTT

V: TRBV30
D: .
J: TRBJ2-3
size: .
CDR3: CAWKLTIGLHTQYF
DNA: TGTGCCTGGAAACTTACTATTGGCCTTCATACGCAGTATTTT

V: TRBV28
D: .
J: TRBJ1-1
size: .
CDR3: CASSYRRNTEAFF
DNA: TGTGCCAGCAGTTACAGGAGAAACACTGAAGCTTTCTTT

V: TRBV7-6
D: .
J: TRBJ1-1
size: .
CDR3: CASSLLDSANTEAFF
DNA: TGTGCCAGCAGCTTATTGGACAGCGCGAACACTGAAGCTTTCTTT